The 8 T cell receptor beta chains presented below share a single source sample, sequenced in a study of OX40 agonist ivuxolimab in advanced cancers. Generated by immunoSEQ multiplex PCR, the TCRdb table keeps only in-frame clones and is missing some. This sample yields 84,000 or so clones, of which under 95% are seen a single time; 0.43% belongs to the top ten. The sample here was CD4+ or CD8+ T cells sorted from blood, taken in a trial of the OX40 agonist ivuxolimab. The receptors were sampled from an adult with an advanced solid tumor such as melanoma, head and neck, liver or kidney cancer.

The gene calls are TRBV6-1 and TRBJ1-1, with unresolved D. Trimming took off 4 bases at V and 6 bases at J, with 15 bases between the two ends. The CDR3 extends over 14 amino acids. Germline V gene data show CDR1 as MNHNS and CDR2 as SASEGT. The chain's CDR3 is CASSVVKDRPEAFF. As DNA, the CDR3 is TGTGCCAGCAGTGTGGTAAAGGATAGGCCTGAAGCTTTCTTT.

This sequence joins TRBV29-1 and TRBJ1-1; a possible D gene is TRBD1 (6 bases). The length of the CDR3 is 12 residues. V lost 8 bases and J lost 3, with 13 bases in between. Germline loops: CDR1 SQVTM, CDR2 ANQGSEA. CDR3 bases: TGCAGCTCCGGGGCAGGGGACACTGAAGCTTTCTTT. Protein: CSSGAGDTEAFF.

The chain carries TRBV5-6 and TRBJ2-3; D call uncertain. The germline CDR1 and CDR2 sequences are SGHDT and YYEEEE. V lost 1 base, J lost 2 bases, and 8 bases lay in between. The CDR3 covers 14 residues. Here the CDR3 DNA reads TGTGCCAGCAGCTTGTCCGAGTACACAGATACGCAGTATTTT. It translates to CASSLSEYTDTQYF.

The V gene is TRBV7-2, the J gene TRBJ2-7, with 7 bases matching TRBD1. Germline assignment: CDR1 SGHTA and CDR2 FQGNSA. The ends lost 5 bases at V and 7 bases at J; junction bases unmatched: 17. The CDR3 consists of 16 residues. In DNA form, the CDR3 reads TGTGCCAGCAGCGTATTGACAGGGTCTCTGACTCGGGAGCAGTACTTC. Translating it yields CASSVLTGSLTREQYF.

The chain combines TRBV6-4 with TRBJ2-7; perhaps TRBD1 as D (5 bases). V lost 0 bases, J lost 1 base, and 25 bases lay in between. Germline lookup yields CDR1 MRHNA and CDR2 SNTAGT. The CDR3 totals 20 residues. CDR3 sequence (DNA): TGTGCCAGCAGTGACTCTAGGAGAACCGGACGGACACTTAGTTCCTACGAGCAGTACTTC. The encoded protein is CASSDSRRTGRTLSSYEQYF.

The chain recombines TRBV19 with TRBJ1-3, with a possible D match to TRBD1 (5 bases). Germline V gives CDR1 LNHDA, CDR2 SQIVND (reference sequence). This CDR3 region has 17 residues. The V end lost 4 bases, the J end lost 0 bases, and 16 bases lay between the germline ends. CDR3 DNA sequence: TGTGCCAGTAGTAAACTCTCCGGGACCCTCTCTGGAAACACCATATATTTT. Its protein product is CASSKLSGTLSGNTIYF.

This clone was detected once. The chain carries TRBV28 and TRBJ1-4, with D unresolved. The germline V gene encodes CDR1 MDHEN and CDR2 SYDVKM. Trimming cost V 5 bases and J 0 bases, with 10 bases left between them. The CDR3 runs 15 residues. The CDR3 coding sequence is TGTGCCAGCAGTCCAGGCGGGGCAACTAATGAAAAACTGTTTTTT. This codes for CASSPGGATNEKLFF. Combining the CDR3 with reference TRBV28 and TRBJ1-4 gives the whole variable domain DVKVTQSSRYLVKRTGEKVFLECVQDMDHENMFWYRQDPGLGLRLIYFSYDVKMKEKGDIPEGYSVSREKKERFSLILESASTNQTSMYLCASSPGGATNEKLFFGSGTQLSVL.

The chain joins TRBV30 to TRBJ1-1; D is ambiguous. CDR1 is GTSNPN, CDR2 SVGIG, per germline (reference sequence). V lost 0 bases and J lost 2, with 10 bases in between. CDR3 length: 14 amino acids. CDR3 region: CAWSVGSPNTEAFF. The CDR3 DNA reads as TGTGCCTGGAGTGTCGGTTCCCCCAACACTGAAGCTTTCTTT.